Presented here are 29 T cell receptor beta chains from one specimen sequenced in a study of cytomegalovirus exposure and HLA in healthy donors. Here immunoSEQ multiplex PCR was the method, and the copy in TCRdb shows in-frame clones only, minus some. The data show approximately 170,000 clones, roughly 85% seen once. Sequencing was performed on PBMCs. The receptor set was obtained from a man in his late teens or twenties in good health and CMV-seropositive.

The genes are TRBV30 and TRBJ1-2; D is unclear. Trimming stripped 4 bases from V and 4 bases from J, with 10 bases between. The CDR3 sequence is 12 residues long. The germline V gene encodes CDR1 GTSNPN and CDR2 SVGIG (reference sequence). The CDR3 loop reads CAWKREVYGYTF. In nucleotides, the CDR3 is TGTGCCTGGAAAAGGGAGGTCTATGGCTACACCTTC.

The chain uses TRBV28 and TRBJ2-3; 12 bases fit TRBD2. V gave up 4 bases and J gave up 6 bases; unmatched junction bases: 8. Germline CDR1 is MDHEN and CDR2 is SYDVKM. This CDR3 has 16 residues. CDR3 DNA: TGTGCCAGCAGTTATCGACTAGCGGGAGTTGGCGATACGCAGTATTTT. This sequence encodes CASSYRLAGVGDTQYF.

The V gene is TRBV7-8, the J gene TRBJ1-2; the D is unclear. V dropped 6 bases and J dropped 0 bases, with 8 bases sitting between them. The length of the CDR3 is 13 residues. CDR1 is SGHVS, CDR2 FQNEAQ, per germline. CDR3 DNA sequence: TGTGCCAGCAGTTCCGGAGCTAACTATGGCTACACCTTC. Its translation: CASSSGANYGYTF.

This clone appeared a few times. The rearrangement uses TRBV4-1 and TRBJ1-1, with TRBD1 matching over 9 bases. The CDR3 has 15 amino acids. The J segment lost 2 bases and the V segment lost 0 bases, leaving 1 base of the junction unmatched. Germline V gene data show CDR1 as MGHRA and CDR2 as YSYEKL. The CDR3 bases are TGCGCCAGCAGCCAAGAGGGACAGGGAAACACTGAAGCTTTCTTT. Protein product: CASSQEGQGNTEAFF.

This chain links TRBV5-1 with TRBJ2-5; perhaps TRBD1 as D (6 bases). Trimming took off 3 bases at V and 3 bases at J, with 9 bases between the two ends. Germline CDR1 and CDR2: SGHRS and YFSETQ. CDR3 length: 13 amino acids. This chain's CDR3 is CASSSRTEETQYF. The CDR3 DNA reads TGCGCCAGCAGCTCGAGGACAGAAGAGACCCAGTACTTC.

CDR3 residues: CASSLTVPLAGYNEQFF. The CDR3, as DNA: TGTGCCAGCAGTTTAACGGTCCCGCTAGCGGGGTACAATGAGCAGTTCTTC. The V call is TRBV27, the J call TRBJ2-1; 9 bases are a match to TRBD2. The CDR3 consists of 17 residues. Germline V gives CDR1 MNHEY, CDR2 SMNVEV (reference sequence). V shed 2 bases and J 4 bases; nucleotides not matched to a gene: 9.

The J gene is TRBJ1-3, the V gene TRBV27, with TRBD1 matching over 7 bases. The CDR3 spans 18 residues. In germline, CDR1 is MNHEY, CDR2 SMNVEV (reference sequence). The V gene end was trimmed by 5 bases and the J gene end by 1 base; junction bases not matched to a gene: 14. In DNA form, the CDR3 reads TGTGCCAGCAGTCCTCGACAGGGCTGGGCGGGGTCTGGAAACACCATATATTTT. Translating it yields CASSPRQGWAGSGNTIYF.

The genes are TRBV7-3 and TRBJ2-1; D might be TRBD1 (6 bases). CDR1 SGHTA and CDR2 FQGTGA come from the germline V gene. Trimming took off 5 bases at V and 0 bases at J, with 14 bases between the two ends. The CDR3 has 16 residues. Here the CDR3 reads CASSKTGSGSYNEQFF. CDR3 in DNA: TGTGCCAGCAGCAAAACAGGGTCTGGCTCCTACAATGAGCAGTTCTTC.

The V gene is TRBV7-9, the J gene TRBJ2-7, with a tentative D call TRBD1 (6 bases). The germline V and J ends were trimmed by 6 bases and 6 bases, with 21 bases remaining between them. Per germline, CDR1 SEHNR and CDR2 FQNEAQ (reference sequence). There are 15 residues in the CDR3. DNA of the CDR3: TGTGCCAGCAGAACGACAGGTCGATGGGGGTCCGAGCAGTACTTC. Translating gives CASRTTGRWGSEQYF.

The chain carries TRBV6-1 and TRBJ2-3, with TRBD1 matching 8 bases. J was trimmed by 3 bases and V by 4 bases; bases with no gene match: 3. Germline V gives CDR1 MNHNS, CDR2 SASEGT. The CDR3 sequence is 14 residues long. CDR3 in DNA: TGTGCCAGCAGTGCGACAGGGGTGACAGATACGCAGTATTTT. This codes for CASSATGVTDTQYF.

This chain connects TRBV5-1 to TRBJ2-3; the match to TRBD1 covers 9 bases. This CDR3 spans 15 amino acids. Trimming cost V 4 bases and J 1 base; bases outside gene matches: 4. Germline CDR1 SGHRS, CDR2 YFSETQ. CDR3 region: CASSRGQGGTDTQYF. The CDR3 bases are TGCGCCAGCAGCAGGGGACAGGGAGGCACAGATACGCAGTATTTT.

CDR3 DNA: TGTGCCAGCAGTTCCCTAGCGGGAGGACCCAATGAGCAGTTCTTC. Protein product: CASSSLAGGPNEQFF. The gene calls are TRBV28 and TRBJ2-1; 11 bases agree with TRBD2. Per the germline V gene, CDR1 is MDHEN and CDR2 is SYDVKM. The ends lost 4 bases at V and 6 bases at J; junction bases unmatched: 5. CDR3 length: 15 residues.

The chain couples TRBV30 to TRBJ2-2; D is unresolved. Germline CDR1 GTSNPN, CDR2 SVGIG (reference sequence). The V gene lost 4 bases and the J gene lost 5 bases, with 11 bases spanning the gap. The CDR3 contains 13 residues. The CDR3 DNA sequence: TGTGCCTGGAAGATAGAGCCAACCGGGGAGCTGTTTTTT. Translating it yields CAWKIEPTGELFF.

The genes are TRBV4-1 and TRBJ2-1; D not certain. Per germline, CDR1 MGHRA and CDR2 YSYEKL. Trimming took 0 bases from V and 8 from J, leaving 14 bases between them. The CDR3 spans 15 residues. This chain's CDR3 is CASSQEKPLSDEQFF. The CDR3 nucleotides are TGCGCCAGCAGCCAAGAAAAGCCCCTGAGCGATGAGCAGTTCTTC.

The chain joins TRBV7-9 to TRBJ2-4; 9 nucleotides match TRBD1. This CDR3 spans 16 amino acids. With V trimmed by 0 bases and J by 13 bases, 13 bases remained unmatched. CDR1 is SEHNR, CDR2 FQNEAQ, per germline (reference sequence). The CDR3, as DNA: TGTGCCAGCAGCTTAGCAGGGGGGGACAGGGTAAGACGACAGTACTTC. Protein: CASSLAGGDRVRRQYF.

The chain combines TRBV7-9 with TRBJ2-2; 11 bases align to TRBD2. CDR3 size: 16 residues. Looked up from germline, CDR1 is SEHNR and CDR2 is FQNEAQ (reference sequence). Trimming took 5 bases from V and 3 from J; bases not matched to a gene: 5. CDR3 in DNA: TGTGCCAGCAGCCCACCGACTAGCGGGGACACCGGGGAGCTGTTTTTT. Amino acids: CASSPPTSGDTGELFF.

The CDR3 DNA reads as TGCAGCGGGGGAGGGAGAGTAGCTGAAGCTTTCTTT. This encodes CSGGGRVAEAFF. The chain uses TRBV29-1 and TRBJ1-1; unclear D gene. This CDR3 contains 12 residues. CDR1 is SQVTM and CDR2 is ANQGSEA in the germline V gene. The V end was cut by 7 bases, the J end by 6 bases, with 15 bases between.

The chain couples TRBV7-9 to TRBJ2-7, with D perhaps matching TRBD1 (6 bases). This CDR3 region has 16 residues. V was shortened by 2 bases and J by 2 bases, with 16 bases between the two germline ends. The germline V gene encodes CDR1 SEHNR and CDR2 FQNEAQ (reference sequence). CDR3 region: CASSLPGQLLAYEQYF. CDR3 in DNA: TGTGCCAGCAGCTTACCTGGACAGTTGTTGGCCTACGAGCAGTACTTC. The full variable domain, its missing parts supplied by reference TRBV7-9 and TRBJ2-7, is DTGVSQNPRHKITKRGQNVTFRCDPISEHNRLYWYRQTLGQGPEFLTYFQNEAQLEKSRLLSDRFSAERPKGSFSTLEIQRTEQGDSAMYLCASSLPGQLLAYEQYFGPGTRLTVT.

The chain has TRBV7-2 and TRBJ1-4; 7 nucleotides agree with TRBD1. CDR3 length equals 15 residues. V lost 1 base, J lost 10 bases, and 9 bases stayed unmatched. CDR1 SGHTA and CDR2 FQGNSA come from the germline V gene. The CDR3 protein is CASSLGRGGGGKLFF. CDR3 DNA sequence: TGTGCCAGCAGCTTAGGTCGCGGAGGGGGCGGAAAACTGTTTTTT.

The chain is built from TRBV7-9 and TRBJ1-3; possible D gene TRBD1, 5 bases. V lost 4 bases and J 3 bases, leaving 13 bases between the germline ends. The germline V gene encodes CDR1 SEHNR and CDR2 FQNEAQ (reference sequence). This CDR3 is built from 15 residues. Here the CDR3 DNA reads TGTGCCAGCAGCTCTGACAGAATTCTTGGAAACACCATATATTTT. It is translated as CASSSDRILGNTIYF.

The V gene is TRBV2, the J gene TRBJ2-1, with D possibly being TRBD1 (6 bases). The CDR3 is made up of 14 amino acids. V gave up 6 bases and J gave up 7 bases, with 16 bases separating them. In germline, CDR1 is SNHLY, CDR2 FYNNEI. The CDR3 region has the DNA TGTGCCAGCAGCCCCGACAGGTACAGGAATGAGCAGTTCTTC. Translated: CASSPDRYRNEQFF.

CDR3 nucleotides: TGTGCCAGCAGCGTAGCTACTAACTATGGCTACACCTTC. As protein: CASSVATNYGYTF. The gene calls are TRBV9 and TRBJ1-2; D is uncertain. The CDR3 runs to 13 residues. Trimming took off 0 bases at V and 0 bases at J, with 3 bases between the two ends. Per the germline V gene, CDR1 is SGDLS and CDR2 is YYNGEE.

V is TRBV7-2 and J is TRBJ2-7; 9 bases align to TRBD2. This CDR3 has 18 amino acids. From germline, CDR1 is SGHTA and CDR2 FQGNSA. V dropped 0 bases and J dropped 4; count of bases not matched to a gene: 13. The CDR3 is CASSLAYRGSGSSYEQYF. The CDR3 DNA sequence: TGTGCCAGCAGCTTAGCGTATCGTGGTAGCGGGAGCTCTTACGAGCAGTACTTC.

This clone has just a few counts. The V gene is TRBV9, the J gene TRBJ2-7, with D perhaps TRBD2 (5 bases). The germline V gene has CDR1 SGDLS and CDR2 YYNGEE. Trimming removed 3 bases from V and 8 bases from J, with 12 bases in between. This CDR3 region has 12 residues. The chain's CDR3 is CASSGRTPQQYF. The CDR3 DNA reads TGTGCCAGCAGCGGGCGGACTCCTCAGCAGTACTTC.

The CDR3 sequence is CAWSYRDNTEAFF. The DNA for the CDR3 is TGTGCCTGGAGTTACAGGGACAACACTGAAGCTTTCTTT. The V gene is TRBV30, the J gene TRBJ1-1; D might be TRBD1 (6 bases). There are 13 residues in the CDR3. Trimming took 2 bases from V and 2 from J, leaving 9 bases between them. CDR1 is GTSNPN, CDR2 SVGIG, per germline (reference sequence).

V and J are TRBV28 and TRBJ1-4; the match to TRBD1 covers 9 bases. Per germline, CDR1 MDHEN and CDR2 SYDVKM. With 2 bases clipped from V and 10 bases from J, the junction kept 14 bases outside the gene matches. The CDR3 length is 17 residues. CDR3 DNA: TGTGCCAGCAGTTTAGCTCCCCCCGGGACAGGGCTTGGAAAACTGTTTTTT. Translated: CASSLAPPGTGLGKLFF.

V usage is TRBV18 and J usage is TRBJ2-7; D possibly corresponds to TRBD2 (7 bases). The CDR3 is made up of 16 amino acids. Trimming left V 0 bases short and J 0 bases short, with 12 bases between. Looked up from germline, CDR1 is KGHSH and CDR2 is LQKENI. The CDR3 bases are TGTGCCAGCTCACCACCGGGGGGGCGGACCTCCTACGAGCAGTACTTC. Its translation: CASSPPGGRTSYEQYF.

The rearrangement uses TRBV19 and TRBJ2-2; TRBD1 might be the D (7 bases). The CDR3 is 16 residues long. The V end was cut by 6 bases, the J end by 0 bases, with 14 bases between. The germline gives CDR1 LNHDA, CDR2 SQIVND (reference sequence). CDR3 in amino acids: CASRGGQFSNTGELFF. The CDR3 bases are TGTGCCAGTAGGGGGGGACAGTTCTCGAACACCGGGGAGCTGTTTTTT.

This chain links TRBV28 with TRBJ1-5, with TRBD1 matching over 10 bases. The CDR3 has 14 amino acids. CDR1 is MDHEN, CDR2 SYDVKM, per germline. The V and J ends lost 5 bases and 7 bases, in that order; junction bases with no gene match: 5. CDR3: CASSPTGGGQPQHF. CDR3 coding DNA: TGTGCCAGCAGTCCGACAGGGGGCGGACAGCCCCAGCATTTT.